This T cell receptor (beta chain) came from a study of shared clonotypes between healthy human individuals. TCRdb keeps only in-frame clones here, not all; method: immunoSEQ multiplex PCR. The sample includes around 2,000,000 clones, 93% of them seen just once. Germline V gene data show CDR1 as SGHNT and CDR2 as YYREEE (reference sequence). This CDR3 has 17 amino acids. V lost 1 base and J lost 5; bases outside the gene matches: 12. CD45RO-negative, CCR7-positively selected cells formed the naive CD8 fraction, excluding terminally differentiated effector memory CD45RA+ cells. The chain links TRBV5-4 to TRBJ2-5; TRBD2 agrees at 9 bases. Input material: naive CD8+ T cells from PBMCs. This TCR was sampled from a man younger than 35 in good health. Some clones in this sample may be carry-over from other donors' samples. CDR3: CASSLSSLAGFSETQYF. The CDR3 DNA is TGTGCCAGCAGCTTGTCTTCCCTAGCGGGATTCTCGGAGACCCAGTACTTC.